This TCR delta chain was sequenced during a study of gamma-delta chains in newborns, infants, children. Overall study context: Microbial exposure reportedly drives polyclonal innate γδ T cell expansion after birth.

Remarks on this clone: Distinct nucleotide sequences in the sample also encode this CDR3.

TCRdb called clones anew from the reads with CATT. The repertoire holds around 1,500 delta-chain clones, with 6% to 9% as singletons. The CDR3 totals 18 residues. The V segment lost 1 base and the J segment 2 bases; nucleotides outside the gene matches: 13. Germline assignment: CDR1 TVYSNPD and CDR2 GDNSRS (reference sequence). Sample: blood. The chain joins TRDV3 to TRDJ1; 13 bases align to TRDD3. The sequence came from a child who was a newborn, infant or young child, either healthy, febrile or measles-vaccinated (not recorded which). In DNA, the CDR3 is TGTGCCTTTAAATCCTACTGGGGGATACGTGGGGGTACCGATAAACTCATCTTT. This encodes CAFKSYWGIRGGTDKLIF.